This passage covers 26 T cell receptor beta chains from one sample sequenced in a study of beta chain features in type 1 diabetes. Study findings and constraints: Type 1 diabetes patients had TCRB CDR3s that were shorter (moderately but significantly so) in all four CD4+ subsets.

These TCRs' antigens remain unknown. TCRB transcripts that were expressed got sequenced, as all of the isolated RNA had been reverse transcribed. Some clones are missing from TCRdb's copy, which holds only in-frame ones; the method was immunoSEQ multiplex PCR. The table has 250,000 to 350,000 clones, roughly an eighth seen once. Sequencing was done on a sample of naive CD4+ T cells from blood. The source is a man aged 25-45 years with type 1 diabetes.

The sample holds a few counts of this clone. This rearrangement joins TRBV7-8 to TRBJ2-7; 13 positions match TRBD2. Germline CDR1 is SGHVS and CDR2 is FQNEAQ. The trim removed 5 bases at V and 7 bases at J, leaving 8 bases unmatched. The CDR3 extends over 15 amino acids. The CDR3 nucleotides are TGTGCCAGCAGCCTTATACTAGCGGGAGGGAGGGAGCAGTACTTC. This sequence encodes CASSLILAGGREQYF.

This clone was detected a few times. The rearrangement joins TRBV6-5 to TRBJ2-2, with 9 bases fitting TRBD2. Germline CDR1 MNHEY, CDR2 SVGAGI. The ends lost 7 bases at V and 4 bases at J; junction bases unmatched: 7. The CDR3 totals 15 residues. CDR3 in amino acids: CASKLAGVGTGELFF. CDR3 nucleotide sequence: TGTGCCAGCAAATTAGCGGGAGTAGGCACCGGGGAGCTGTTTTTT.

This clone appeared a few times. V gene TRBV28 combines with J gene TRBJ2-3; 8 bases line up with TRBD2. Germline loops: CDR1 MDHEN, CDR2 SYDVKM. The CDR3 length is 14 residues. V was pared by 4 bases and J by 0 bases, with 0 bases of the junction left unmatched. As DNA, the CDR3 is TGTGCCAGCAGTTCTAGCGGGAGCACAGATACGCAGTATTTT. It yields the protein CASSSSGSTDTQYF.

This clone was counted between two and nine times. J is TRBJ1-2 and V is TRBV28; 7 bases are shared with TRBD1. The CDR3 loop spans 14 amino acids. Germline V gene lookup returns CDR1 MDHEN and CDR2 SYDVKM. V shed 5 bases and J 2 bases; nucleotides not matched to a gene: 5. CDR3 region: CASSRQGPNYGYTF. In DNA form, the CDR3 reads TGTGCCAGCAGTCGACAGGGACCCAACTATGGCTACACCTTC.

CDR3 nucleotides: TGTGCCAGCAAACCGGGACAGATTACAGATACGCAGTATTTT. It translates to CASKPGQITDTQYF. The rearrangement links TRBV2 to TRBJ2-3; 7 positions match TRBD1. The germline V gene has CDR1 SNHLY and CDR2 FYNNEI. The CDR3 consists of 14 residues. The J segment lost 3 bases and the V segment lost 7 bases, leaving 7 bases of the junction unmatched.

The chain combines TRBV30 with TRBJ1-5; no reliable D call. The CDR3 is made up of 15 amino acids. Trimming removed 0 bases from V and 0 bases from J, with 9 bases in between. CDR1 is GTSNPN and CDR2 is SVGIG in the germline V gene (reference sequence). CDR3 nucleotide sequence: TGTGCCTGGAGTGTAAGTACTTATAGCAATCAGCCCCAGCATTTT. This sequence encodes CAWSVSTYSNQPQHF.

V and J are TRBV29-1 and TRBJ2-3, with TRBD1 matching over 10 bases. The CDR3 is made up of 15 amino acids. The V segment lost 3 bases and the J segment 3 bases; nucleotides outside the gene matches: 6. Germline CDR1 reads SQVTM; CDR2 reads ANQGSEA. CDR3 DNA sequence: TGCAGCGTTGATTACCGGGACAGGGGAACAGATACGCAGTATTTT. Residues: CSVDYRDRGTDTQYF.

The chain couples TRBV2 to TRBJ2-3, with TRBD2 identical over 9 bases. There are 13 residues in the CDR3. Germline CDR1 SNHLY, CDR2 FYNNEI. Trimming took 5 bases from V and 7 from J; bases not matched to a gene: 4. The CDR3 nucleotides are TGTGCCAGCAGTCCGACTAGCGGTAATACGCAGTATTTT. Translation gives CASSPTSGNTQYF.

The rearrangement links TRBV4-2 to TRBJ2-1, with 7 nucleotides matching TRBD2. The length of the CDR3 is 14 residues. V was pared by 5 bases and J by 11 bases, with 12 bases of the junction left unmatched. Germline loops: CDR1 LGHNA, CDR2 YNFKEQ. DNA of the CDR3: TGTGCCAGCAGCACCTCGGTGCGGGAGTCTCAGCAGTTCTTC. Protein product: CASSTSVRESQQFF.

This clone was found a few times. Other DNA sequences within the sample encode an identical CDR3. The rearrangement uses TRBV30 and TRBJ2-2; no reliable D call. CDR3 length: 12 residues. In germline, CDR1 is GTSNPN, CDR2 SVGIG (reference sequence). V lost 3 bases, J lost 1 base, and 3 bases lay in between. CDR3 sequence: CAWSLNTGELFF. The CDR3 DNA sequence: TGTGCCTGGAGCCTGAACACCGGGGAGCTGTTTTTT.

This rearrangement joins TRBV4-2 to TRBJ2-1, with a weak D call TRBD2 (5 bases). CDR1 and CDR2 (germline): LGHNA, YNFKEQ. The CDR3 runs to 15 residues. V was pared by 3 bases and J by 5 bases, with 14 bases between. This chain's CDR3 is CASSQSWTANNEQFF. The CDR3 DNA follows: TGTGCCAGCAGCCAGTCCTGGACTGCCAACAATGAGCAGTTCTTC.

In the case of this clone: Additional DNA sequences in this sample encode the identical CDR3. The V call is TRBV9, the J call TRBJ2-7; 7 bases line up with TRBD1. The CDR3 loop spans 14 amino acids. Germline V lookup: CDR1 SGDLS, CDR2 YYNGEE. V shed 4 bases, J shed 0 bases, and the junction held 4 bases outside the gene matches. CDR3 sequence: CASSPRQGSYEQYF. CDR3 DNA sequence: TGTGCCAGCAGCCCCCGACAGGGCTCCTACGAGCAGTACTTC.

This clone appeared a few times. The chain recombines TRBV5-4 with TRBJ2-1; TRBD2 is a possible D gene (5 bases). The CDR3 spans 13 residues. The V end was cut by 4 bases, the J end by 10 bases, with 15 bases between. Germline V CDR1 and CDR2: SGHNT, YYREEE (reference sequence). The CDR3 bases are TGTGCCAGCAGCCTACCTAGAGGGTCCGAGCAGTTCTTC. It specifies CASSLPRGSEQFF.

The gene calls are TRBV2 and TRBJ1-1; no firm D call. Germline values: CDR1 SNHLY, CDR2 FYNNEI. This CDR3 comprises 14 residues. With 6 bases removed from V and 4 bases from J, the gap between germline ends came to 15 bases. CDR3 DNA sequence: TGTGCCAGCAGCTACACCGGGAGAAGCACTGAAGCTTTCTTT. Its protein product is CASSYTGRSTEAFF. The whole variable domain, remainder taken from reference TRBV2 and TRBJ1-1, is EPEVTQTPSHQVTQMGQEVILRCVPISNHLYFYWYRQILGQKVEFLVSFYNNEISEKSEIFDDQFSVERPDGSNFTLKIRSTKLEDSAMYFCASSYTGRSTEAFFGQGTRLTVV.

This clone showed up just a few times. The chain has TRBV30 and TRBJ2-5; 13 bases are a match to TRBD2. Germline CDR1 and CDR2: GTSNPN and SVGIG (reference sequence). This CDR3 contains 15 residues. The V and J ends lost 4 bases and 5 bases, in that order; junction bases with no gene match: 7. The CDR3 DNA is TGTGCCTGGACCAGGACTAGCGGGAGTATCGAGACCCAGTACTTC. This codes for CAWTRTSGSIETQYF.

The gene calls are TRBV18 and TRBJ2-3, with D possibly being TRBD2 (6 bases). The length of the CDR3 is 18 residues. Trimming left V 3 bases short and J 1 base short, with 20 bases between. Looked up from germline, CDR1 is KGHSH and CDR2 is LQKENI. CDR3 residues: CASSPFVRGSGGTDTQYF. As DNA, the CDR3 is TGTGCCAGCTCACCGTTCGTCCGGGGTAGCGGAGGCACAGATACGCAGTATTTT.

This clone was counted a few times. The V gene is TRBV2, the J gene TRBJ2-1; TRBD1 is a possible D gene (6 bases). V was shortened by 2 bases and J by 9 bases, with 20 bases between the two germline ends. The CDR3 contains 16 residues. Germline V gene sequence: CDR1 SNHLY, CDR2 FYNNEI. CDR3 nucleotides: TGTGCCAGCAGTGAATCACCCCCAGGGGTATTCGGTGAGCAGTTCTTC. The encoded protein is CASSESPPGVFGEQFF.

This clone was observed a few times. The V and J genes are TRBV11-2 and TRBJ1-2, with D unclear. Per the germline V gene, CDR1 is SGHAT and CDR2 is FQNNGV. V dropped 4 bases and J dropped 7 bases, with 13 bases sitting between them. This CDR3 has 13 amino acids. The CDR3 nucleotides read TGTGCCAGCAGCTCTGCCAGGCGAGCTGGCTACACCTTC. This gives the protein CASSSARRAGYTF.

Only a few counts were recorded for this clone. The chain joins TRBV7-2 to TRBJ2-1; maybe TRBD2 (6 bases). Germline V gene lookup returns CDR1 SGHTA and CDR2 FQGNSA. Trimming pared 2 bases from V and 8 bases from J, leaving 13 bases between. The CDR3 is 14 residues long. The CDR3 loop is CASSLQLADDEQFF. The CDR3, as DNA: TGTGCCAGCAGCTTACAACTAGCCGATGATGAGCAGTTCTTC. Complete variable domain (other parts from reference TRBV7-2 and TRBJ2-1): GAGVSQSPSNKVTEKGKDVELRCDPISGHTALYWYRQSLGQGLEFLIYFQGNSAPDKSGLPSDRFSAERTGGSVSTLTIQRTQQEDSAVYLCASSLQLADDEQFFGPGTRLTVL.

This clone was counted a few times. The J gene is TRBJ2-7, the V gene TRBV5-6; D is undetermined. The CDR3 extends over 12 amino acids. V was cut by 4 bases and J by 5 bases, with 10 bases left in between. Germline CDR1 and CDR2: SGHDT and YYEEEE. The CDR3 region has the DNA TGTGCCAGCAGCCTTGAGAAGAACGAGCAGTACTTC. Protein sequence: CASSLEKNEQYF.

This clone turned up a few times. The sample holds other DNA sequences that translate to the same CDR3. The J gene is TRBJ2-5, the V gene TRBV11-2, with 8 positions matching TRBD2. Trimming took 3 bases from V and 2 from J; bases not matched to a gene: 2. Germline-derived CDR1 and CDR2 are SGHAT and FQNNGV. This CDR3 region has 14 residues. Here the CDR3 reads CASSFAGGQETQYF. In nucleotides, the CDR3 is TGTGCCAGCAGCTTCGCGGGGGGTCAAGAGACCCAGTACTTC.

This clone was recorded a few times. V usage is TRBV18 and J usage is TRBJ1-1; TRBD1 aligns across 9 bases. The trim removed 5 bases at V and 5 bases at J, leaving 6 bases unmatched. The CDR3 totals 14 residues. CDR1 is KGHSH, CDR2 LQKENI, per germline. CDR3 DNA sequence: TGTGCCAGCTCATCCGGACAGGGGCAAACTGAAGCTTTCTTT. Residues: CASSSGQGQTEAFF.

This chain uses TRBV11-2 with TRBJ2-2; D is uncertain. The germline V gene encodes CDR1 SGHAT and CDR2 FQNNGV. This CDR3 has 14 amino acids. Trimming cost V 3 bases and J 4 bases, with 9 bases left between them. In DNA, the CDR3 is TGTGCCAGCAGCTTTGGCCAGGCCACCGGGGAGCTGTTTTTT. Protein: CASSFGQATGELFF. The full variable domain, rest sourced from reference TRBV11-2 and TRBJ2-2, is EAGVAQSPRYKIIEKRQSVAFWCNPISGHATLYWYQQILGQGPKLLIQFQNNGVVDDSQLPKDRFSAERLKGVDSTLKIQPAKLEDSAVYLCASSFGQATGELFFGEGSRLTVL.

The DNA of the CDR3 is TGTGCCAGCTCACTTAAGGCAGGACTAGCGGGAGTCTACCGGGTTTATGAGCAGTTCTTC. Its translation is CASSLKAGLAGVYRVYEQFF. The V gene is TRBV18, the J gene TRBJ2-1, with 13 bases identical to TRBD2. Unmatched junction bases numbered 20, after V lost 4 bases and J lost 8 bases. CDR3 length: 20 residues. CDR1 and CDR2 from the germline V gene are KGHSH and LQKENI.

In this sample, this clone turned up a few times. The rearrangement uses TRBV7-9 and TRBJ2-6; TRBD1 aligns across 8 bases. The V segment lost 6 bases and the J segment 0 bases; nucleotides outside the gene matches: 13. CDR3 length: 19 amino acids. Germline CDR1 and CDR2: SEHNR and FQNEAQ (reference sequence). The CDR3 reads CASRWHRTGLNSGANVLTF. In nucleotides, the CDR3 is TGTGCCAGCAGATGGCACCGGACAGGGCTTAACTCTGGGGCCAACGTCCTGACTTTC.

The chain links TRBV28 to TRBJ2-7, with 15 nucleotides matching TRBD2. The CDR3 length is 16 residues. The J segment lost 1 base and the V segment lost 7 bases, leaving 5 bases of the junction unmatched. From germline, CDR1 is MDHEN and CDR2 SYDVKM. The CDR3 DNA sequence: TGTGCCAGCACCTCGGGACTAGCGGGAGGATCCTACGAGCAGTACTTC. This sequence encodes CASTSGLAGGSYEQYF.